One sample yielded the 21 T cell receptor beta chains listed below, sequenced in a study of T cell repertoires in aging, cancer and after chemotherapy. Rearranged V-D-J TRB sequences were amplified with a mixed TRB-A/B primer pool. From the multiplex PCR reads, TCRdb called clonotypes with MiXCR, one entry per CDR3 protein. The sample has about 2,300 distinct CDR3 sequences; around two fifths are singletons. Amplification of TCR beta used genomic DNA extracted from peripheral blood. The sequencing input was blood. The receptors shown here come from a human donor with a solid tumor.

This chain connects TRBV5-4 to TRBJ1-6, with a tentative D call TRBD1 (5 bases). V lost 3 bases, J lost 6 bases, and 19 bases lay in between. The CDR3 is made up of 17 amino acids. Germline-derived CDR1 and CDR2 are SGHNT and YYREEE (reference sequence). The CDR3 bases are TGTGCCAGCAGCTATATCGCCGGGACTCGAGTTAATTCACCCCTCCACTTT. Protein product: CASSYIAGTRVNSPLHF.

In its sample, this clonotype was seen a few times. This chain connects TRBV7-2 to TRBJ1-6; a possible D gene is TRBD1 (6 bases). Germline assignment: CDR1 SGHTA and CDR2 FQGNSA. The CDR3 has 15 amino acids. Trimming left V 3 bases short and J 7 bases short, with 13 bases between. This CDR3 reads CASSFGGQSNSPLHF. As DNA, the CDR3 is TGTGCCAGCAGCTTCGGGGGGCAATCGAATTCACCCCTCCACTTT.

This clonotype was observed a handful of times. The chain combines TRBV5-4 with TRBJ2-1; weak D call: TRBD2 (6 bases). CDR1 SGHNT and CDR2 YYREEE come from the germline V gene (reference sequence). The CDR3 has 17 amino acids. V shed 4 bases and J shed 0 bases, with 17 bases lying between them. CDR3 coding DNA: TGTGCCAGCAGCCCCCTTAGTAGCGGAAACTCCTACAATGAGCAGTTCTTC. Its protein product is CASSPLSSGNSYNEQFF.

The chain couples TRBV27 to TRBJ1-5; tentative D call: TRBD1 (6 bases). Germline loops: CDR1 MNHEY, CDR2 SMNVEV (reference sequence). Between the trimmed V and J ends, which lost 3 bases and 7 bases, there was a span of 13 bases. The CDR3 extends over 14 amino acids. The CDR3 DNA sequence: TGTGCCAGCAGTTTTAGGGGGGGCTACCAGCCCCAGCATTTT. This encodes CASSFRGGYQPQHF.

This chain links TRBV15 with TRBJ1-1, with no clear D. V was clipped by 5 bases and J by 1 base, with 11 bases between them. Germline-derived CDR1 and CDR2 are LNHNV and YYDKDF (reference sequence). This CDR3 region has 14 residues. CDR3 protein: CATSPEQRNTEAFF. CDR3 in DNA: TGTGCCACCAGCCCCGAACAGAGGAACACTGAAGCTTTCTTT.

The V gene is TRBV5-1, the J gene TRBJ2-2; 9 bases are a match to TRBD2. The ends lost 5 bases at V and 6 bases at J; junction bases unmatched: 11. From germline, CDR1 is SGHRS and CDR2 YFSETQ. There are 16 residues in the CDR3. CDR3 sequence (DNA): TGCGCCAGCAGGCCTCCGGGACTAGCCGTACCCGGGGAGCTGTTTTTT. Translating it yields CASRPPGLAVPGELFF.

This rearrangement joins TRBV28 to TRBJ2-5; weak D call: TRBD2 (5 bases). Germline V gene sequence: CDR1 MDHEN, CDR2 SYDVKM. CDR3 length: 13 amino acids. V was cut by 3 bases and J by 7 bases, with 12 bases left in between. Written as DNA, the CDR3 is TGTGCCAGCAGTTTCGCAACGGAGGCGACCCAGTACTTC. The encoded protein is CASSFATEATQYF.

The V and J genes are TRBV12-3 or TRBV12-4 and TRBJ1-1; D remains unclear. V was cut by 1 base and J by 5 bases, with 17 bases left in between. This CDR3 is built from 16 residues. Here the CDR3 reads CASSLGSAPMSTEAFF. The CDR3, as DNA: TGTGCCAGCAGTTTAGGAAGTGCGCCGATGAGTACTGAAGCTTTCTTT.

This clonotype was counted only a few times. The chain employs TRBV7-2 and TRBJ2-7; 7 bases line up with TRBD2. The CDR3 has 15 amino acids. CDR1 is SGHTA and CDR2 is FQGNSA in the germline V gene. Trimming removed 2 bases from V and 0 bases from J; junction bases left unmatched: 4. This CDR3 is CASSLRLAASYEQYF. CDR3 coding DNA: TGTGCCAGCAGCTTACGCCTAGCGGCCTCCTACGAGCAGTACTTC.

This clonotype was observed a handful of times. The V and J genes are TRBV30 and TRBJ1-3; D unresolved. The ends were cut back, 0 bases at V and 8 bases at J, with 8 bases in the middle. Per germline, CDR1 GTSNPN and CDR2 SVGIG (reference sequence). CDR3 length: 12 amino acids. In DNA, the CDR3 is TGTGCCTGGAGTGTTTCGGCGTACACCATATATTTT. Protein: CAWSVSAYTIYF.

The DNA for the CDR3 is TGTGCCAGCAGTTACTCAACAGGGTGGATGAACACTGAAGCTTTCTTT. Residues: CASSYSTGWMNTEAFF. J is TRBJ1-1 and V is TRBV6-2 or TRBV6-3, with TRBD1 as a possible D gene (6 bases). The V end was cut by 0 bases, the J end by 0 bases, with 11 bases between. CDR3 length: 16 residues. CDR1 and CDR2 from the germline V gene are MNHEY and SVGEGT.

V usage is TRBV6-5 and J usage is TRBJ1-4; 9 nucleotides agree with TRBD1. Trimming cost V 4 bases and J 7 bases; bases outside gene matches: 16. In germline, CDR1 is MNHEY, CDR2 SVGAGI. The CDR3 loop spans 18 amino acids. CDR3: CASSSLKTGGDGSEKLFF. DNA of the CDR3: TGTGCCAGCAGTTCTCTAAAGACAGGGGGGGATGGAAGTGAAAAACTGTTTTTT.

J is TRBJ1-1 and V is TRBV7-9; TRBD1 agrees at 10 bases. The length of the CDR3 is 16 residues. Trimming cost V 1 base and J 4 bases; bases outside gene matches: 6. CDR1 is SEHNR and CDR2 is FQNEAQ in the germline V gene (reference sequence). The CDR3 spells CASSLGGQGSGTEAFF. CDR3 DNA: TGTGCCAGCAGCTTAGGGGGACAGGGGTCGGGCACTGAAGCTTTCTTT.

This clonotype is labeled large. The chain joins TRBV20-1 to TRBJ2-7, with TRBD2 identical over 8 bases. V trimming: 5 bases; J trimming: 3 bases; junction bases outside the gene matches: 6. The CDR3 contains 13 residues. Germline V lookup: CDR1 DFQATT, CDR2 SNEGSKA (reference sequence). DNA for the CDR3: TGCAGTGCTGGAAGTACTAGCGGCTACGAGCAGTACTTC. Residues: CSAGSTSGYEQYF.

The chain is built from TRBV11-2 and TRBJ2-7; TRBD1 is a possible D gene (5 bases). Trimming took 5 bases from V and 0 from J, leaving 14 bases between them. The germline V gene has CDR1 SGHAT and CDR2 FQNNGV. The CDR3 extends over 15 amino acids. The CDR3 bases are TGTGCCAGCAGCCCTATCGCAGGGCACTCCTACGAGCAGTACTTC. As protein: CASSPIAGHSYEQYF.

This clonotype occurred once. The V call is TRBV6-1, the J call TRBJ1-2; 8 bases align to TRBD1. Per the germline V gene, CDR1 is MNHNS and CDR2 is SASEGT. Losses at the gene ends were 4 bases for V and 10 bases for J; bases not matched to a gene: 8. CDR3 length: 13 amino acids. CDR3 in DNA: TGTGCCAGCAGTGCCGGACAGGGCTATAACTACACCTTC. This sequence encodes CASSAGQGYNYTF.

The rearrangement joins TRBV6-6 to TRBJ2-3; 12 bases agree with TRBD2. Germline CDR1 reads MNHNY; CDR2 reads SVGAGI (reference sequence). Unmatched junction bases numbered 6, after V lost 6 bases and J lost 2 bases. The CDR3 runs to 16 residues. The CDR3 coding sequence is TGTGCCAGCAGGGCCCCTAGCGGGAGGGCCACAGATACGCAGTATTTT. Translating it yields CASRAPSGRATDTQYF.

This clonotype showed up just a few times. This CDR3 is CASSSGTGKAYSEAFF. In DNA form, the CDR3 reads TGTGCCAGCAGTTCGGGGACAGGGAAGGCTTACTCTGAAGCTTTCTTT. This chain links TRBV6-5 with TRBJ1-1, with 9 bases matching TRBD1. The germline V gene has CDR1 MNHEY and CDR2 SVGAGI. The CDR3 loop spans 16 amino acids. Trimming cost V 4 bases and J 6 bases; bases outside gene matches: 12.

The V and J genes are TRBV5-6 and TRBJ1-2; D remains unclear. Trimming removed 2 bases at V and 4 bases at J, with 9 bases between. The CDR3 runs 13 residues. Germline values: CDR1 SGHDT, CDR2 YYEEEE. CDR3 residues: CASSFHSLYGYTF. As DNA, the CDR3 is TGTGCCAGCAGCTTTCACAGCCTCTATGGCTACACCTTC. The full variable domain, its missing parts supplied by reference TRBV5-6 and TRBJ1-2, is DAGVTQSPTHLIKTRGQQVTLRCSPKSGHDTVSWYQQALGQGPQFIFQYYEEEERQRGNFPDRFSGHQFPNYSSELNVNALLLGDSALYLCASSFHSLYGYTFGSGTRLTVV.

CDR3 protein: CASSGGTGGQPQHF. In DNA form, the CDR3 reads TGTGCCAGCAGTGGGGGGACAGGTGGTCAGCCCCAGCATTTT. The chain employs TRBV5-6 and TRBJ1-5; TRBD1 aligns across 8 bases. The junction had 7 bases not matched to a gene; V was cut back by 5 bases and J by 6 bases. Germline V gives CDR1 SGHDT, CDR2 YYEEEE. This CDR3 is built from 14 residues.

The J gene is TRBJ2-1, the V gene TRBV19, with D perhaps matching TRBD1 (6 bases). Per germline, CDR1 LNHDA and CDR2 SQIVND (reference sequence). V was clipped by 5 bases and J by 15 bases, with 20 bases between them. This CDR3 is 13 amino acids long. This CDR3 is CASSGGRDTIGFF. The CDR3 nucleotides are TGTGCCAGTAGTGGGGGCAGGGACACCATCGGGTTCTTC. Full variable domain (rest looked up from reference TRBV19 and TRBJ2-1): DGGITQSPKYLFRKEGQNVTLSCEQNLNHDAMYWYRQDPGQGLRLIYYSQIVNDFQKGDIAEGYSVSREKKESFPLTVTSAQKNPTAFYLCASSGGRDTIGFFGPGTRLTVL.